The 28 T cell receptor beta chains below were found in one sample sequenced in a study of blood T cell repertoires in COVID-19 (dated by TCRdb to between 2020 and 2021). Library preparation was by the immunoSEQ multiplex PCR assay. Imported from immuneACCESS, the table was reduced by TCRdb to in-frame sequences with V and J called. These copies leave out some clones; in studies compared against another copy, an unresolved V gene accounts for under half, and the cause of the remainder is not known. The sample contains about 130,000 clones, about four fifths of them found a single time. 8% to 9.5% of the sample lies in the top ten. Material for sequencing was peripheral blood. The receptors here all came from a woman aged 55-70 years with active or convalescent COVID-19.

In its sample, this clone was seen a few times. This chain links TRBV18 with TRBJ1-4; D possibly corresponds to TRBD1 (6 bases). Germline loops: CDR1 KGHSH, CDR2 LQKENI. V lost 2 bases and J lost 6, with 7 bases in between. The CDR3 length is 13 residues. CDR3 DNA: TGTGCCAGCTCACCAAACAGGGATGAAAAACTGTTTTTT. Translation gives CASSPNRDEKLFF.

This chain links TRBV4-1 with TRBJ1-1, with D unresolved. V was cut by 2 bases and J by 5 bases, with 15 bases left in between. Germline-derived CDR1 and CDR2 are MGHRA and YSYEKL. This CDR3 has 15 amino acids. CDR3 coding DNA: TGCGCCAGCAGCCAACCGAACCTACTACAAACTGAAGCTTTCTTT. Translating it yields CASSQPNLLQTEAFF.

V and J are TRBV27 and TRBJ1-5; a possible D gene is TRBD1 (5 bases). The CDR3 sequence is 15 residues long. Looked up from germline, CDR1 is MNHEY and CDR2 is SMNVEV (reference sequence). The V and J ends lost 3 bases and 1 base respectively, with 10 bases between them. CDR3: CASSLSRGSNQPQHF. As DNA, the CDR3 is TGTGCCAGCAGTTTGAGTAGGGGAAGCAATCAGCCCCAGCATTTT.

The table lists this clone with a few counts. V usage is TRBV19 and J usage is TRBJ1-5; TRBD1 is a possible D gene (5 bases). The CDR3 contains 16 residues. The V gene's germline CDR1 is LNHDA and CDR2 SQIVND (reference sequence). Trimming removed 3 bases at V and 2 bases at J, with 14 bases between. For the CDR3, the DNA is TGTGCCAGTAGTATTCATGGAGGGGCCGGCAATCAGCCCCAGCATTTT. Translated, it gives CASSIHGGAGNQPQHF.

The chain employs TRBV6-5 and TRBJ1-1, with TRBD1 identical over 7 bases. The V segment lost 2 bases and the J segment 4 bases; nucleotides outside the gene matches: 4. The CDR3 sequence is 14 residues long. Germline V gene data show CDR1 as MNHEY and CDR2 as SVGAGI. The CDR3 region is CASSYLTGPTEAFF. The CDR3 coding sequence is TGTGCCAGCAGTTACCTGACAGGGCCCACTGAAGCTTTCTTT.

The V call is TRBV7-8, the J call TRBJ2-7, with D perhaps matching TRBD2 (6 bases). Germline assignment: CDR1 SGHVS and CDR2 FQNEAQ. Trimming removed 2 bases from V and 3 bases from J, with 8 bases in between. The CDR3 length is 13 residues. CDR3 sequence reads: CASSLLGSYEQYF. The CDR3 DNA reads as TGTGCCAGCAGCTTACTCGGGAGCTACGAGCAGTACTTC.

The genes are TRBV7-2 and TRBJ2-3, with TRBD2 identical over 16 bases. V lost 4 bases to trimming and J lost 0 bases; unmatched junction nucleotides: 4. This CDR3 is built from 18 residues. Germline assignment: CDR1 SGHTA and CDR2 FQGNSA. CDR3 loop: CASSSRGLAGGSTDTQYF. CDR3 bases: TGTGCCAGCAGCTCACGGGGACTAGCGGGAGGGAGCACAGATACGCAGTATTTT.

The chain uses TRBV29-1 and TRBJ2-1; TRBD2 matches 13 bases. The germline gives CDR1 SQVTM, CDR2 ANQGSEA. V lost 6 bases and J lost 3; bases outside the gene matches: 8. This CDR3 has 16 amino acids. DNA for the CDR3: TGCAGCGTGACGGGACTAGCGGGGACTAGCTACAATGAGCAGTTCTTC. Protein sequence: CSVTGLAGTSYNEQFF.

The gene calls are TRBV6-2 or TRBV6-3 and TRBJ1-4; no clear D. V was cut by 4 bases and J by 5 bases, with 11 bases left in between. This CDR3 has 14 amino acids. Germline CDR1 is MNHEY and CDR2 is SVGEGT. CDR3 residues: CASSLSGGNEKLFF. CDR3 nucleotide sequence: TGTGCCAGCAGTTTGTCAGGCGGGAATGAAAAACTGTTTTTT.

In its sample, this clone was seen once. J is TRBJ2-3 and V is TRBV30, with a weak D call TRBD1 (6 bases). Germline CDR1 is GTSNPN and CDR2 is SVGIG (reference sequence). The CDR3 covers 12 residues. DNA for the CDR3: TGTTCAGGGGCCCATAGCACAGATACGCAGTATTTT. Translated, it gives CSGAHSTDTQYF.

This rearrangement joins TRBV27 to TRBJ1-5, with 7 bases lining up with TRBD1. From germline, CDR1 is MNHEY and CDR2 SMNVEV (reference sequence). This CDR3 comprises 15 residues. After removal of 0 bases from V and 6 bases from J, the junction contained 5 bases not matched to a gene. In DNA, the CDR3 is TGTGCCAGCAGTTTATCACAGGGGATCAGTCAGCCCCAGCATTTT. It is translated as CASSLSQGISQPQHF.

V usage is TRBV4-1 and J usage is TRBJ1-1; 9 positions agree with TRBD1. The CDR3 length is 14 residues. CDR1 MGHRA and CDR2 YSYEKL come from the germline V gene. J gave up 6 bases and V 3 bases, and 5 bases lay outside the gene matches. The CDR3 DNA sequence: TGCGCCAGCAGCCACAGGACAGGGGCCCCTGAAGCTTTCTTT. Translating gives CASSHRTGAPEAFF.

V gene TRBV7-8 combines with J gene TRBJ2-1, with D hard to call. V was pared by 6 bases and J by 10 bases, with 13 bases between. This CDR3 is 12 amino acids long. Germline CDR1 reads SGHVS; CDR2 reads FQNEAQ. The CDR3 region is CASSRSAQEQFF. CDR3 DNA: TGTGCCAGCAGTCGATCCGCTCAGGAGCAGTTCTTC.

Comment on this clone: This CDR3 is also generated by other DNA sequences in the sample. V gene TRBV5-1 combines with J gene TRBJ1-1; D remains unclear. The CDR3 extends over 14 amino acids. V dropped 0 bases and J dropped 0 bases, with 6 bases sitting between them. In germline, CDR1 is SGHRS, CDR2 YFSETQ. CDR3 nucleotides: TGCGCCAGCAGCTTGGGGCAGATGAACACTGAAGCTTTCTTT. As protein: CASSLGQMNTEAFF.

The CDR3 reads CASSLRQGILNEQFF. CDR3 in DNA: TGTGCCAGCAGCCTGCGACAGGGAATACTCAATGAGCAGTTCTTC. The rearrangement uses TRBV6-5 and TRBJ2-1; 7 bases agree with TRBD1. Germline assignment: CDR1 MNHEY and CDR2 SVGAGI. The length of the CDR3 is 15 residues. V lost 6 bases and J lost 6; bases outside the gene matches: 11.

The V call is TRBV5-4, the J call TRBJ1-5; D is unclear. Between the trimmed V and J ends, which lost 1 base and 5 bases, there was a span of 13 bases. Germline-derived CDR1 and CDR2 are SGHNT and YYREEE (reference sequence). This CDR3 region has 15 residues. The CDR3 DNA reads TGTGCCAGCAGCTTGAGCCCCCTTCTGGATCAGCCCCAGCATTTT. It is translated as CASSLSPLLDQPQHF.

The V call is TRBV7-8, the J call TRBJ1-2; D gene unclear. V lost 1 base, J lost 0 bases, and 3 bases lay in between. CDR3 size: 13 residues. Germline V CDR1 and CDR2: SGHVS, FQNEAQ. The CDR3 DNA sequence: TGTGCCAGCAGCTTAGACACTAACTATGGCTACACCTTC. Translating gives CASSLDTNYGYTF.

The V gene is TRBV28, the J gene TRBJ1-2; 7 positions match TRBD1. Germline CDR1 is MDHEN and CDR2 is SYDVKM. Trimming at V came to 3 bases and at J to 3 bases, leaving 10 bases not matched to a gene. The CDR3 spans 16 residues. Here the CDR3 DNA reads TGTGCCAGCAGTTTGGGGGACAGCCGGCGGCACTATGGCTACACCTTC. Residues: CASSLGDSRRHYGYTF.

The chain links TRBV3-1 (or the pseudogene TRBV3-2) to TRBJ2-5; 8 bases agree with TRBD2. Germline V gives CDR1 LGHDT, CDR2 YNNKEL (reference sequence). The length of the CDR3 is 15 residues. V shed 6 bases and J 4 bases; nucleotides not matched to a gene: 10. The CDR3 region is CASSPFGTSVETQYF. Written as DNA, the CDR3 is TGTGCCAGCAGTCCCTTCGGGACTAGTGTAGAGACCCAGTACTTC.

J is TRBJ2-1 and V is TRBV6-1, with D tentatively TRBD2 (5 bases). Germline-derived CDR1 and CDR2 are MNHNS and SASEGT. This CDR3 contains 13 residues. The V and J ends lost 0 bases and 7 bases respectively, with 7 bases between them. The CDR3 DNA is TGTGCCAGCAGTGAAGCTCCGGGGAATGAGCAGTTCTTC. As protein: CASSEAPGNEQFF.

The table lists this clone with many counts. The genes are TRBV28 and TRBJ1-5, with D hard to call. The CDR3 is made up of 17 amino acids. Trimming stripped 6 bases from V and 1 base from J, with 19 bases between. Germline values: CDR1 MDHEN, CDR2 SYDVKM. This chain's CDR3 is CASSLHLRPGSNQPQHF. The CDR3, as DNA: TGTGCCAGCAGCCTCCACCTCCGGCCAGGAAGCAATCAGCCCCAGCATTTT. Full variable domain (rest looked up from reference TRBV28 and TRBJ1-5): DVKVTQSSRYLVKRTGEKVFLECVQDMDHENMFWYRQDPGLGLRLIYFSYDVKMKEKGDIPEGYSVSREKKERFSLILESASTNQTSMYLCASSLHLRPGSNQPQHFGDGTRLSIL.

The genes are TRBV28 and TRBJ1-6; 8 nucleotides align to TRBD1. The CDR3 is 17 residues long. CDR1 and CDR2 from the germline V gene are MDHEN and SYDVKM. V dropped 6 bases and J dropped 1; count of bases not matched to a gene: 8. The CDR3 DNA reads as TGTGCCAGCAGATCAACAGGGGGGAGATCCTATAATTCACCCCTCCACTTT. Protein product: CASRSTGGRSYNSPLHF. Full variable domain (remainder filled in from reference TRBV28 and TRBJ1-6): DVKVTQSSRYLVKRTGEKVFLECVQDMDHENMFWYRQDPGLGLRLIYFSYDVKMKEKGDIPEGYSVSREKKERFSLILESASTNQTSMYLCASRSTGGRSYNSPLHFGNGTRLTVT.

This clone is medium-sized by share. The genes are TRBV2 and TRBJ2-2; D perhaps matches TRBD1 (5 bases). Per the germline V gene, CDR1 is SNHLY and CDR2 is FYNNEI. CDR3 size: 14 residues. Between the trimmed V and J ends, which lost 3 bases and 3 bases, there was a span of 8 bases. CDR3 in DNA: TGTGCCAGCAGTGATTCAGGGCACACCGGGGAGCTGTTTTTT. Residues: CASSDSGHTGELFF.

The chain links TRBV5-6 to TRBJ2-1; 7 bases line up with TRBD2. Germline V CDR1 and CDR2: SGHDT, YYEEEE. This CDR3 comprises 16 residues. V trimming: 0 bases; J trimming: 3 bases; junction bases outside the gene matches: 6. For the CDR3, the DNA is TGTGCCAGCAGCTTGGTAGCTAGCGGCTTCTACAATGAGCAGTTCTTC. It codes for CASSLVASGFYNEQFF.

The chain employs TRBV6-5 and TRBJ1-1; 7 bases align to TRBD1. The germline V gene encodes CDR1 MNHEY and CDR2 SVGAGI. V lost 6 bases to trimming and J lost 4 bases; unmatched junction nucleotides: 11. This CDR3 has 15 amino acids. The CDR3 DNA reads as TGTGCCAGCAGCCACAGCGGACAGGTTGGCACTGAAGCTTTCTTT. It translates to CASSHSGQVGTEAFF.

This rearrangement joins TRBV11-2 to TRBJ2-1, with TRBD1 as a possible D gene (6 bases). CDR1 is SGHAT and CDR2 is FQNNGV in the germline V gene. This CDR3 has 16 residues. V shed 6 bases and J shed 3 bases, with 18 bases lying between them. CDR3 bases: TGTGCCAGCAGTCACATCCAGGGGTCGGTCTACAATGAGCAGTTCTTC. This codes for CASSHIQGSVYNEQFF. Full variable domain (rest looked up from reference TRBV11-2 and TRBJ2-1): EAGVAQSPRYKIIEKRQSVAFWCNPISGHATLYWYQQILGQGPKLLIQFQNNGVVDDSQLPKDRFSAERLKGVDSTLKIQPAKLEDSAVYLCASSHIQGSVYNEQFFGPGTRLTVL.

A note on this clone: Other DNA sequences in the same sample also yield this CDR3. The chain joins TRBV30 to TRBJ1-5; a weak D match, TRBD1 (5 bases). V was trimmed by 4 bases and J by 0 bases, leaving 7 bases between them. The CDR3 is 13 amino acids. Germline loops: CDR1 GTSNPN, CDR2 SVGIG (reference sequence). The CDR3 reads CAWTRGSNQPQHF. The CDR3, as DNA: TGTGCCTGGACTAGGGGTAGCAATCAGCCCCAGCATTTT. The full variable domain, its missing parts supplied by reference TRBV30 and TRBJ1-5, is SQTIHQWPATLVQPVGSPLSLECTVEGTSNPNLYWYRQAAGRGLQLLFYSVGIGQISSEVPQNLSASRPQDRQFILSSKKLLLSDSGFYLCAWTRGSNQPQHFGDGTRLSIL.

This chain connects TRBV15 to TRBJ1-6, with D tentatively TRBD1 (5 bases). The V and J ends lost 2 bases and 0 bases respectively, with 11 bases between them. Per the germline V gene, CDR1 is LNHNV and CDR2 is YYDKDF (reference sequence). The CDR3 loop spans 17 amino acids. CDR3 region: CATSRKGASSYNSPLHF. CDR3 DNA: TGTGCCACCAGCAGAAAAGGGGCGAGCTCCTATAATTCACCCCTCCACTTT.